One sample yielded the 4 T cell receptor beta chains listed below, sequenced in a study of T cells after yellow fever vaccination. TCRdb analysed the 5' RACE reads with MiXCR anew, one entry per CDR3 protein. The sample has a few hundred thousand distinct CDR3 sequences, about 9.5% seen once. The sample consisted of PBMCs, taken on the day of the first yellow fever vaccination. The receptors were gathered from a man aged 18-30 years who received the YFV17D yellow fever vaccine.

CDR3 sequence: CAISENRGEAFF. CDR3 in DNA: TGTGCCATCAGTGAGAATAGGGGAGAAGCTTTCTTT. The rearrangement joins TRBV10-3 to TRBJ1-1, with D possibly matching TRBD1 (5 bases). Germline CDR1 and CDR2: ENHRY and SYGVKD. This CDR3 is built from 12 residues. Trimming removed 2 bases at V and 8 bases at J, with 9 bases between.

The chain couples TRBV30 to TRBJ2-1; 7 bases map to TRBD2. V was clipped by 0 bases and J by 5 bases; unmatched bases: 16. CDR1 and CDR2 from the germline V gene are GTSNPN and SVGIG (reference sequence). The CDR3 extends over 18 amino acids. CDR3 region: CAWSVPVTSRLYNNEQFF. DNA for the CDR3: TGTGCCTGGAGTGTACCCGTGACTAGCCGTCTTTACAACAATGAGCAGTTCTTC.

This clonotype was seen a few times. The rearrangement links TRBV4-3 to TRBJ1-2; D gene ambiguous. V was trimmed by 4 bases and J by 13 bases, leaving 19 bases between them. Germline V lookup: CDR1 LGHNA, CDR2 YSLEER. The CDR3 spans 13 residues. The CDR3 here is CASSPTTPRPPTF. The CDR3 nucleotides are TGCGCCAGCAGCCCCACAACGCCCCGCCCGCCCACCTTC.

The chain employs TRBV2 and TRBJ2-7; D is perhaps TRBD2 (6 bases). CDR3 length: 14 residues. Germline CDR1 reads SNHLY; CDR2 reads FYNNEI. The V end lost 3 bases, the J end lost 2 bases, and 11 bases lay between the germline ends. DNA of the CDR3: TGTGCCAGCAGTGATGGGACTCGACCCTACGAGCAGTACTTC. This gives the protein CASSDGTRPYEQYF. The whole variable domain, filled in from reference TRBV2 and TRBJ2-7, reads EPEVTQTPSHQVTQMGQEVILRCVPISNHLYFYWYRQILGQKVEFLVSFYNNEISEKSEIFDDQFSVERPDGSNFTLKIRSTKLEDSAMYFCASSDGTRPYEQYFGPGTRLTVT.